The clone carrying this T cell receptor beta chain was picked up many times. Antigen specificity is unknown. Preparation of TCR beta libraries was done by quantitative 5'-RACE with molecular barcodes. TCRdb reprocessed the 5' RACE reads via MiXCR and lists one record per CDR3 protein. This table has more than 650,000 distinct CDR3 sequences, 10% to 15% appearing once. The V end was cut by 0 bases, the J end by 9 bases, with 12 bases between. Germline values: CDR1 SGHVS, CDR2 FQNEAQ. The CDR3 contains 14 residues. The data belong to a study of CD8 T cells in ankylosing spondylitis. Study results and caveats: Disease-linked clones, CD8+, were relatively rare in peripheral blood. Disease-linked clones were reportedly significantly enriched in matched ankylosing spondylitis synovial fluid. Before this, some motif variants had been reported in reactive arthritis synovial fluid and blood. A TCR beta motif made of eight highly homologous variants seemed typical of ankylosing spondylitis blood.

The material sequenced was blood, either unsorted or a sorted T cell fraction (not recorded which). This chain joins TRBV7-8 and TRBJ2-1; D is unclear. The origin of this receptor is a male donor with ankylosing spondylitis. The CDR3 sequence: CASSLALGLSEQFF. The CDR3 DNA follows: TGTGCCAGCAGCTTAGCGCTTGGCCTCAGTGAGCAGTTCTTC.